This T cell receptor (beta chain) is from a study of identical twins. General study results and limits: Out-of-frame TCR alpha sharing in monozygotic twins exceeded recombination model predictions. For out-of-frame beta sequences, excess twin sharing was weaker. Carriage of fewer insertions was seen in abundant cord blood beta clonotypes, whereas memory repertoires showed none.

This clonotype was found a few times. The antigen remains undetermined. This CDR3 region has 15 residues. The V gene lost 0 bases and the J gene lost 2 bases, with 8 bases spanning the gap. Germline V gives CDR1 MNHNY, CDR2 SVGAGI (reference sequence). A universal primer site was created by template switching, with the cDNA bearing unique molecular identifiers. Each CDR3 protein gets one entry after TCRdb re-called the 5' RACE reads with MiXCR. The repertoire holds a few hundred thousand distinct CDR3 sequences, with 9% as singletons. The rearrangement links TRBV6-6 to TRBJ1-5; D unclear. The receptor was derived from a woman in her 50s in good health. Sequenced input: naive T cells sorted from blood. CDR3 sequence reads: CASSYSGVGNQPQHF. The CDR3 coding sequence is TGTGCCAGCAGTTACTCCGGGGTTGGCAATCAGCCCCAGCATTTT.